This T cell receptor beta chain stems from a study of T cell responses to AZD1222 COVID-19 vaccine. Trimming took 4 bases from V and 1 from J; bases not matched to a gene: 3. Per the germline V gene, CDR1 is SGHNT and CDR2 is YENEEA. This CDR3 has 16 amino acids. Only in-frame clones appear in the TCRdb table, and some are missing; sequencing was by immunoSEQ multiplex PCR. The repertoire holds just over 150,000 clones, with just over 90% as singletons. Study-wide results and limits: Of spike-specific TCRs, nearly half reportedly target regions left unmutated in variants. Following two doses of AZD1222, Spike-specific TCR breadth and depth rose. At baseline, just five to seven AZD1222 recipients tested seropositive. Donors were chiefly white British, with a greater number of females, and clonal diversity was perhaps underestimated.

This clone is categorized as medium-sized (0.01 to 0.1%). The antigen is undetermined. The sample carries other DNA sequences with the same CDR3. The V and J genes are TRBV11-3 and TRBJ2-1, with 11 bases identical to TRBD2. Sequencing used peripheral blood, obtained on day 0 of AZD1222 vaccination. The clonotype comes from an adult in good health. The CDR3 DNA follows: TGTGCCAGCAGCTCCCGGACTAGCGGGTCCTACAATGAGCAGTTCTTC. This codes for CASSSRTSGSYNEQFF.